The sequence of this TCR beta chain was determined in a study of tumor and adjacent non-tumor tissue in lung cancer. Study-wide results and limits: Normal lung showed higher cumulative top 100 clone frequency than tumor.

TCRbeta libraries were built with three rounds of nested PCR, modified from ARM-PCR. MiXCR, run by TCRdb on the multiplex PCR reads, gives a single entry per CDR3 protein. This sample has fewer than 130,000 distinct CDR3 sequences, with about 80% found just once. About this clonotype: Antigen unknown.

Germline-derived CDR1 and CDR2 are SQVTM and ANQGSEA. CDR3 length: 17 residues. This sample's RNA came from whole unsorted tissue. This chain joins TRBV29-1 and TRBJ2-3, with D perhaps assigned TRBD1 or TRBD2 (6 bases each). Sequences were obtained from lung tumor tissue. This clonotype originated in a man in his 70s with non-small cell lung cancer. The CDR3 is CSLLPYATGGDTDTQYF. CDR3 nucleotides: TGCAGTTTACTCCCATATGCGACAGGAGGGGACACAGATACGCAGTATTTT.